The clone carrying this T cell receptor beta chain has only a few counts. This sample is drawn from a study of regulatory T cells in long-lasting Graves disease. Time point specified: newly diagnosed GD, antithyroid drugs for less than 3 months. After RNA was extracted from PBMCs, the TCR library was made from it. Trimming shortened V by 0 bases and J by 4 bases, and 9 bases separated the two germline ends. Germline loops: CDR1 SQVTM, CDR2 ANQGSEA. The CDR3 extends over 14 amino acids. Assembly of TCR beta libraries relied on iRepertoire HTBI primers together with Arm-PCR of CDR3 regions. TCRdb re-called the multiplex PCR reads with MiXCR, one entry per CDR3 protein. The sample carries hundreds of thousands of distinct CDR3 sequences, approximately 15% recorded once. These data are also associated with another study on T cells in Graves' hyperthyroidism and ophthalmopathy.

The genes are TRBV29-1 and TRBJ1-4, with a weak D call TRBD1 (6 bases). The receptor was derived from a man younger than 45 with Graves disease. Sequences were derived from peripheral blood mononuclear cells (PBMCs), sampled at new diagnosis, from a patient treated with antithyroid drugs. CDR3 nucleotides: TGCAGCGTTGAAGAGGGGGCCGGTAATGAAAAACTGTTTTTT. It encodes CSVEEGAGNEKLFF. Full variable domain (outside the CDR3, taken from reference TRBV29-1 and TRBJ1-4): SAVISQKPSRDICQRGTSLTIQCQVDSQVTMMFWYRQQPGQSLTLIATANQGSEATYESGFVIDKFPISRPNLTFSTLTVSNMSPEDSSIYLCSVEEGAGNEKLFFGSGTQLSVL.